This T cell receptor beta chain derives from a study of cytomegalovirus exposure and HLA in healthy donors. Trimming removed 2 bases from V and 3 bases from J; junction bases left unmatched: 4. CDR1 and CDR2 (germline): SEHNR, FQNEAQ (reference sequence). This CDR3 contains 15 residues. Comments on this clone: Its antigen is not identified.

Study-wide points: Among TCR beta chains, those listed as cytomegalovirus-associated numbered roughly 150. A few of the chains that were CMV-associated were confirmed in vitro to be specific for CMV antigens. It was found in a later analysis that first-cohort TCR clusters tended to co-occur in the 90 to 150 validation repertoires.

Method: immunoSEQ multiplex PCR; TCRdb's copy keeps in-frame clones and lacks some. Of roughly 150,000 clones listed, approximately 94% were seen once; the top ten hold around 1.9%. V gene TRBV7-9 combines with J gene TRBJ2-5; 9 bases line up with TRBD1. The material sequenced was PBMCs. This clonotype was sampled from a man between 18 and 35 years old in good health and CMV-seropositive. As DNA, the CDR3 is TGTGCCAGCAGCTTATTTGGGACAGGGAAAGAGACCCAGTACTTC. Its translation: CASSLFGTGKETQYF.